The 23 T cell receptor beta chains below were found in one sample sequenced in a study of T cell responses to AZD1222 COVID-19 vaccine. Sequenced by immunoSEQ multiplex PCR; TCRdb stores in-frame clones only, minus some. The top ten clones hold around 1.7% of a sample with roughly 130,000 clones, 92% of them seen once. The source material was peripheral blood, sampled on day 0 of AZD1222 vaccination. These receptors were collected from an adult in good health.

V gene TRBV4-2 combines with J gene TRBJ2-3; D remains unclear. Germline CDR1 is LGHNA and CDR2 is YNFKEQ. This CDR3 is 15 amino acids long. Trimming removed 3 bases from V and 2 bases from J, with 12 bases in between. The CDR3 spells CASSQQTSITDTQYF. In nucleotides, the CDR3 is TGTGCCAGCAGCCAGCAGACAAGTATCACAGATACGCAGTATTTT.

This chain uses TRBV28 with TRBJ1-5; D ambiguous. V lost 3 bases and J 6 bases, leaving 12 bases between the germline ends. This CDR3 spans 14 amino acids. Germline V gene sequence: CDR1 MDHEN, CDR2 SYDVKM. The CDR3 reads CASSFTLSAQPQHF. The CDR3 DNA reads as TGTGCCAGCAGTTTTACTCTGTCTGCTCAGCCCCAGCATTTT.

The V and J genes are TRBV19 and TRBJ1-6; 12 nucleotides align to TRBD1. The CDR3 length is 15 residues. Germline lookup yields CDR1 LNHDA and CDR2 SQIVND (reference sequence). Trimming removed 10 bases from V and 7 bases from J; junction bases left unmatched: 8. The DNA for the CDR3 is TGTGCCACCTCCCGGGACAGGGGGCTAAATTCACCCCTCCACTTT. Protein: CATSRDRGLNSPLHF. Together with reference TRBV19 and TRBJ1-6, the CDR3 gives the full variable domain: DGGITQSPKYLFRKEGQNVTLSCEQNLNHDAMYWYRQDPGQGLRLIYYSQIVNDFQKGDIAEGYSVSREKKESFPLTVTSAQKNPTAFYLCATSRDRGLNSPLHFGNGTRLTVT.

The chain recombines TRBV9 with TRBJ1-6; 9 bases line up with TRBD1. This CDR3 spans 16 amino acids. Germline CDR1 and CDR2: SGDLS and YYNGEE. With V trimmed by 4 bases and J by 7 bases, 9 bases remained unmatched. DNA for the CDR3: TGTGCCAGCAGCCGGACAGGGGATAGTGGGAATTCACCCCTCCACTTT. Translation: CASSRTGDSGNSPLHF.

The rearrangement links TRBV12-3 or TRBV12-4 to TRBJ2-1, with 8 bases aligning to TRBD2. The CDR3 extends over 12 amino acids. V dropped 7 bases and J dropped 7; count of bases not matched to a gene: 3. The CDR3 sequence is CASTGGGNEQFF. The CDR3 DNA reads TGTGCCAGCACCGGGGGGGGAAATGAGCAGTTCTTC.

This rearrangement joins TRBV3-1 (or the pseudogene TRBV3-2) to TRBJ2-1; D perhaps matches TRBD2 (6 bases). Germline CDR1 LGHDT, CDR2 YNNKEL (reference sequence). Trimming left V 2 bases short and J 9 bases short, with 11 bases between. The CDR3 has 13 amino acids. The CDR3 here is CASSQQTSSEQFF. The CDR3 DNA follows: TGTGCCAGCAGCCAACAAACTAGCAGTGAGCAGTTCTTC.

The chain couples TRBV12-3 or TRBV12-4 to TRBJ1-2; 10 bases are a match to TRBD1. The CDR3 consists of 13 residues. The J segment lost 8 bases and the V segment lost 1 base, leaving 1 base of the junction unmatched. The CDR3 DNA reads as TGTGCCAGCAGTTTAGGGGACAGGGGAGGCTACACCTTC. This encodes CASSLGDRGGYTF.

The V call is TRBV15, the J call TRBJ2-7, with 7 nucleotides matching TRBD1. Per germline, CDR1 LNHNV and CDR2 YYDKDF (reference sequence). V lost 2 bases, J lost 4 bases, and 5 bases stayed unmatched. The CDR3 is 14 amino acids. The CDR3 region is CATSRTGDLYEQYV. Here the CDR3 DNA reads TGTGCCACCAGCAGAACAGGGGACCTATACGAGCAGTACGTC.

The CDR3: CATDLTGGRVSPLHF. In DNA form, the CDR3 reads TGTGCCACCGACCTCACCGGGGGACGGGTTTCACCCCTCCACTTT. V is TRBV6-6 and J is TRBJ1-6; D may be TRBD1 (5 bases). The germline V gene has CDR1 MNHNY and CDR2 SVGAGI (reference sequence). Trimming pared 10 bases from V and 9 bases from J, leaving 22 bases between. CDR3 size: 15 residues.

This chain links TRBV30 with TRBJ1-4; D call uncertain. Trimming stripped 3 bases from V and 8 bases from J, with 10 bases between. Germline V gene data show CDR1 as GTSNPN and CDR2 as SVGIG (reference sequence). The CDR3 is 12 residues long. The CDR3 DNA reads TGTGCCTGGAGCACGGTGGGGGAAAAACTGTTTTTT. Protein sequence: CAWSTVGEKLFF.

This clone was found once. This sequence joins TRBV7-3 and TRBJ2-2; 10 bases align to TRBD2. V was pared by 5 bases and J by 7 bases, with 7 bases of the junction left unmatched. The CDR3 is 15 residues long. The germline gives CDR1 SGHTA, CDR2 FQGTGA. The CDR3 region has the DNA TGTGCCAGCAGCCCCGGGACTAGCGCCTACGGGGAGCTGTTTTTT. It specifies CASSPGTSAYGELFF.

This chain uses TRBV7-9 with TRBJ2-5; 8 bases line up with TRBD1. CDR1 SEHNR and CDR2 FQNEAQ come from the germline V gene (reference sequence). The trim removed 7 bases at V and 3 bases at J, leaving 1 base unmatched. The CDR3 runs 12 residues. DNA for the CDR3: TGTGCCAGCACAGGGGGCGAAGAGACCCAGTACTTC. Its translation: CASTGGEETQYF.

The chain uses TRBV30 and TRBJ2-7; weak D call: TRBD2 (6 bases). This CDR3 is 12 amino acids long. Per germline, CDR1 GTSNPN and CDR2 SVGIG (reference sequence). V lost 5 bases to trimming and J lost 2 bases, with 10 bases between them. The CDR3 coding sequence is TGTGCCTGGCCCGGGGGACCCTACGAGCAGTACGTC. This codes for CAWPGGPYEQYV.

The chain recombines TRBV2 with TRBJ2-7; a possible D gene is TRBD1 (6 bases). Germline V CDR1 and CDR2: SNHLY, FYNNEI. The CDR3 covers 12 residues. V was shortened by 6 bases and J by 6 bases, with 12 bases between the two germline ends. The chain's CDR3 is CASRKQGGEQYV. CDR3 nucleotide sequence: TGTGCCAGCAGGAAACAGGGTGGCGAGCAGTACGTC.

This chain uses TRBV6-5 with TRBJ1-3; D unclear. The CDR3 covers 14 residues. Trimming left V 5 bases short and J 0 bases short, with 8 bases between. Germline-derived CDR1 and CDR2 are MNHEY and SVGAGI. Here the CDR3 reads CASSPGGSGNTIYF. The CDR3 DNA is TGTGCCAGCAGTCCCGGAGGCTCTGGAAACACCATATATTTT.

This clone was recorded only once. The chain joins TRBV6-5 to TRBJ1-3; D remains unclear. CDR3 length: 16 amino acids. Germline CDR1 is MNHEY and CDR2 is SVGAGI. The ends were cut back, 3 bases at V and 0 bases at J, with 12 bases in the middle. CDR3 sequence (DNA): TGTGCCAGCAGTTATGATGTTAGCTCCTCTGGAAACACCATATATTTT. Its protein is CASSYDVSSSGNTIYF.

This chain joins TRBV5-6 and TRBJ1-1; 8 bases fit TRBD1. The CDR3 totals 14 residues. The germline CDR1 and CDR2 sequences are SGHDT and YYEEEE. V lost 7 bases, J lost 3 bases, and 8 bases stayed unmatched. The CDR3 region is CASGGDRFDTEAFF. The CDR3 DNA is TGTGCCAGCGGGGGGGACAGGTTCGACACTGAAGCTTTCTTT.

This clone has only one observation. V is TRBV7-9 and J is TRBJ1-1, with D possibly TRBD1 on 5 matching bases. The V end lost 2 bases, the J end lost 0 bases, and 7 bases lay between the germline ends. This CDR3 contains 14 residues. Germline-derived CDR1 and CDR2 are SEHNR and FQNEAQ (reference sequence). This CDR3 reads CASSLQGLNTEAFF. CDR3 bases: TGTGCCAGCAGCTTACAGGGACTGAACACTGAAGCTTTCTTT.

The chain links TRBV19 to TRBJ1-4; possible D gene TRBD1, 5 bases. The CDR3 extends over 14 amino acids. V was trimmed by 1 base and J by 7 bases, leaving 10 bases between them. Germline-derived CDR1 and CDR2 are LNHDA and SQIVND (reference sequence). CDR3 in amino acids: CASSIGGVAEKLFF. The CDR3 coding sequence is TGTGCCAGTAGTATAGGAGGGGTCGCTGAAAAACTGTTTTTT.

This chain connects TRBV24-1 to TRBJ1-2; 8 nucleotides match TRBD1. Trimming removed 3 bases from V and 4 bases from J; junction bases left unmatched: 9. The length of the CDR3 is 16 residues. Looked up from germline, CDR1 is KGHDR and CDR2 is SFDVKD. The CDR3 nucleotides read TGTGCCACCAGTGATCCTCCAGGGGGCCAGAGCTATGGCTACACCTTC. Translating it yields CATSDPPGGQSYGYTF.

The chain carries TRBV19 and TRBJ2-1; perhaps TRBD1 as D (6 bases). The CDR3 is made up of 14 amino acids. Germline CDR1 reads LNHDA; CDR2 reads SQIVND (reference sequence). V lost 5 bases and J lost 2, with 10 bases in between. The CDR3 here is CASSPKGAYNEQFF. In nucleotides, the CDR3 is TGTGCCAGTAGTCCGAAGGGGGCCTACAATGAGCAGTTCTTC.

The V gene is TRBV4-2, the J gene TRBJ2-6; D is uncertain. The V and J ends lost 2 bases and 0 bases respectively, with 14 bases between them. Germline CDR1 and CDR2: LGHNA and YNFKEQ. The CDR3 has 18 residues. The CDR3 loop is CASSQFYDAASGANVLTF. The DNA for the CDR3 is TGTGCCAGCAGCCAATTCTATGACGCGGCCTCTGGGGCCAACGTCCTGACTTTC.

The chain recombines TRBV5-1 with TRBJ2-1; 8 nucleotides align to TRBD1. This CDR3 is 11 amino acids long. J was trimmed by 14 bases and V by 3 bases; bases with no gene match: 4. Germline V gives CDR1 SGHRS, CDR2 YFSETQ. CDR3 nucleotides: TGCGCCAGCAGCTGGGGACAGGAAGAGTTCTTC. Translation gives CASSWGQEEFF. The full variable domain, completed using reference TRBV5-1 and TRBJ2-1, is KAGVTQTPRYLIKTRGQQVTLSCSPISGHRSVSWYQQTPGQGLQFLFEYFSETQRNKGNFPGRFSGRQFSNSRSEMNVSTLELGDSALYLCASSWGQEEFFGPGTRLTVL.